This TCR beta chain was observed in a study of blood T cell repertoires in COVID-19. As processed by the authors: Reference gene primer amplification in the assay estimated nucleated cell counts. Sequencing used immunoSEQ multiplex PCR; TCRdb keeps in-frame clones, though not all of them. V, J and clone size were drawn from that table, and D and trimming were deduced from the DNA. The sample yields under 350,000 clones, around 89% seen once. The germline V and J ends were trimmed by 9 bases and 0 bases, with 17 bases remaining between them. CDR1 MRHNA and CDR2 SNTAGT come from the germline V gene. The CDR3 is 15 residues long.

The TCR was taken from a man aged 35 to 55 with acute or convalescent COVID-19. This chain connects TRBV6-4 to TRBJ1-1, with D tentatively TRBD1 (6 bases). Input material: peripheral blood. The CDR3 region has the DNA TGTGCCAGTAAGATCAACAGGGCTATGAACACTGAAGCTTTCTTT. Translating gives CASKINRAMNTEAFF.